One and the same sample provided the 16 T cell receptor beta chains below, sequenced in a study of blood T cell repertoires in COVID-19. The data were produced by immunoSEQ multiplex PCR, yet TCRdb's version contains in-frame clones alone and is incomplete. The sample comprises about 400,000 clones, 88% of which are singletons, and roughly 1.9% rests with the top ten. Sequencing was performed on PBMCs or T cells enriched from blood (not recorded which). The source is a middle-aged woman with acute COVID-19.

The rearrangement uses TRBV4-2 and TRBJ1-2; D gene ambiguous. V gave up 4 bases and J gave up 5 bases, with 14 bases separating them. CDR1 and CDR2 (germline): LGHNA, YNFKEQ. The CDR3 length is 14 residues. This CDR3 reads CASSPNGVLYGYTF. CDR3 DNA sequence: TGTGCCAGCAGCCCTAACGGGGTTCTTTATGGCTACACCTTC.

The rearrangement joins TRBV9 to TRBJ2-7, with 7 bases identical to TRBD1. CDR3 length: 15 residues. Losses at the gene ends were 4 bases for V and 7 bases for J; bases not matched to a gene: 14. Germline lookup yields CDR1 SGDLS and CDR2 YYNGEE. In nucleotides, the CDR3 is TGTGCCAGCAGCCCGACCGGGACAGAGAGTCTAGAGCAGTACTTC. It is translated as CASSPTGTESLEQYF.

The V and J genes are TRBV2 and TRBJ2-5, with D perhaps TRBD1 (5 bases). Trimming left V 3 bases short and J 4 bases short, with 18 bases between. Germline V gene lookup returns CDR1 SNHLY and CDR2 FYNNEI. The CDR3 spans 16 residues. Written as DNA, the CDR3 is TGTGCCAGCAGTGATTCAGACAGCCCCAAACGAGAGACCCAGTACTTC. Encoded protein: CASSDSDSPKRETQYF.

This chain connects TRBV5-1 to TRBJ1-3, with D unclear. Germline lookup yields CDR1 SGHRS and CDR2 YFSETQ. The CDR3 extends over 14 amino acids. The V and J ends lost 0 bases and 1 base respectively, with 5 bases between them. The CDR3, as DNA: TGCGCCAGCAGCTTGGATCGTTCTGGAAACACCATATATTTT. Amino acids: CASSLDRSGNTIYF. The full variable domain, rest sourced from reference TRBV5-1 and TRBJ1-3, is KAGVTQTPRYLIKTRGQQVTLSCSPISGHRSVSWYQQTPGQGLQFLFEYFSETQRNKGNFPGRFSGRQFSNSRSEMNVSTLELGDSALYLCASSLDRSGNTIYFGEGSWLTVV.

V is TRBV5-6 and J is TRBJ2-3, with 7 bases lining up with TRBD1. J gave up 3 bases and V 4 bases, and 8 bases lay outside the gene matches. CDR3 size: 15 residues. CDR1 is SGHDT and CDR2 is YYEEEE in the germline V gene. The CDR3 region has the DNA TGTGCCAGCAGCGTAAACGACAGGGTAACAGATACGCAGTATTTT. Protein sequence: CASSVNDRVTDTQYF.

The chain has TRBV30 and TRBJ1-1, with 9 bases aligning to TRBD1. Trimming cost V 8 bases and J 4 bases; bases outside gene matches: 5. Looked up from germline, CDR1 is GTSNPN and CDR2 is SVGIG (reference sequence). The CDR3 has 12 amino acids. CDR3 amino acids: CARDRASTEAFF. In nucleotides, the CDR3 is TGTGCCCGGGACAGGGCATCCACTGAAGCTTTCTTT.

The CDR3 spells CASSPGLGPSSGNTIYF. For the CDR3, the DNA is TGTGCCAGCTCACCGGGCTTGGGTCCCAGCTCTGGAAACACCATATATTTT. The rearrangement uses TRBV18 and TRBJ1-3; D unclear. This CDR3 spans 17 amino acids. Germline assignment: CDR1 KGHSH and CDR2 LQKENI. Trimming left V 3 bases short and J 0 bases short, with 15 bases between.

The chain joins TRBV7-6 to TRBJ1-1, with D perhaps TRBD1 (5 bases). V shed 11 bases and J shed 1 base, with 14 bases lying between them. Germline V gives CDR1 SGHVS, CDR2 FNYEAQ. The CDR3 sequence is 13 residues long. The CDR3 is CAAVRDGNTEAFF. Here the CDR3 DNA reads TGTGCCGCAGTCAGGGATGGGAACACTGAAGCTTTCTTT.

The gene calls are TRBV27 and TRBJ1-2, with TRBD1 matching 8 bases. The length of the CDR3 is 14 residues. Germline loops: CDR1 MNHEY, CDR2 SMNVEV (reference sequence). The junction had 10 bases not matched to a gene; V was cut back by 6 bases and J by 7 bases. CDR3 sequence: CASRGLDRVFGYTF. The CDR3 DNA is TGTGCCAGCAGGGGACTGGACAGGGTTTTTGGCTACACCTTC.

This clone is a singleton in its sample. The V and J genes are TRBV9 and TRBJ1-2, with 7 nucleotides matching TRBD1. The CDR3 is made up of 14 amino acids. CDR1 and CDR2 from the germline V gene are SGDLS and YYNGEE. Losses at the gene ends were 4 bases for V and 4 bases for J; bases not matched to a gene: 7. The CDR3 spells CASSFGQEGYGYTF. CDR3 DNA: TGTGCCAGCAGCTTCGGACAGGAGGGCTATGGCTACACCTTC. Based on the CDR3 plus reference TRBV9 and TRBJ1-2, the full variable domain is DSGVTQTPKHLITATGQRVTLRCSPRSGDLSVYWYQQSLDQGLQFLIQYYNGEERAKGNILERFSAQQFPDLHSELNLSSLELGDSALYFCASSFGQEGYGYTFGSGTRLTVV.

The CDR3 DNA reads TGTGCCAGCAGCCCGGGACTGAGCTACGAGCAGTACTTC. It translates to CASSPGLSYEQYF. The rearrangement uses TRBV4-2 and TRBJ2-7; maybe TRBD2 (6 bases). Trimming took off 4 bases at V and 3 bases at J, with 10 bases between the two ends. This CDR3 spans 13 amino acids. CDR1 and CDR2 (germline): LGHNA, YNFKEQ.

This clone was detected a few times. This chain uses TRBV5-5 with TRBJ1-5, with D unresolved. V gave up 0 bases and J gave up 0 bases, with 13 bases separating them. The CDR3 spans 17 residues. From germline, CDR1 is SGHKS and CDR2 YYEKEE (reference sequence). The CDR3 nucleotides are TGTGCCAGCAGCTTGGGTCTCTATATGAATAGCAATCAGCCCCAGCATTTT. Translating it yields CASSLGLYMNSNQPQHF.

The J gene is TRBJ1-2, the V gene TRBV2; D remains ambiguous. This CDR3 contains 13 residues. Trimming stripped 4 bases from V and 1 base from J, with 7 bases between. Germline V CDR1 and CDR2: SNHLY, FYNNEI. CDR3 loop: CASSVEVNYGYTF. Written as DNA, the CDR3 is TGTGCCAGCAGTGTTGAGGTTAACTATGGCTACACCTTC.

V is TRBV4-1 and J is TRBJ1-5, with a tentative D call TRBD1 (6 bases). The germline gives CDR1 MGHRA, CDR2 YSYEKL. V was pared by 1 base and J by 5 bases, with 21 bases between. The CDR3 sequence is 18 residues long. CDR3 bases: TGCGCCAGCAGCCAAGTAAATGACGGGGGGCCCATACATCAGCCCCAGCATTTT. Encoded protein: CASSQVNDGGPIHQPQHF.

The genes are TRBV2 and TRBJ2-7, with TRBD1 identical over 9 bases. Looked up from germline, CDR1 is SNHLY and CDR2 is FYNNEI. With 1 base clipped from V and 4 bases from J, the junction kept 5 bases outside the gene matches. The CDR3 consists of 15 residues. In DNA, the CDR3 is TGTGCCAGCAGTGAAGGGGGACAGGGCTTATACGAGCAGTACTTC. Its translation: CASSEGGQGLYEQYF. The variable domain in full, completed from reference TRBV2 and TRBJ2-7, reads EPEVTQTPSHQVTQMGQEVILRCVPISNHLYFYWYRQILGQKVEFLVSFYNNEISEKSEIFDDQFSVERPDGSNFTLKIRSTKLEDSAMYFCASSEGGQGLYEQYFGPGTRLTVT.

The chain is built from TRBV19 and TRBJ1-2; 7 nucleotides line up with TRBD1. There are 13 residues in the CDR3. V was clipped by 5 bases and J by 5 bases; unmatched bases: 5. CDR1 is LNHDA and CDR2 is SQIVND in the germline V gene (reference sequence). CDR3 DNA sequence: TGTGCCAGTAGTCTCAGGGGGGAATATGGCTACACCTTC. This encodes CASSLRGEYGYTF.